What follows describes a single TCR beta chain. This sample was taken from a study of shared clonotypes between healthy human individuals. Germline assignment: CDR1 SGHKS and CDR2 YYEKEE (reference sequence). The V and J ends lost 1 base and 2 bases respectively, with 9 bases between them. The CDR3 contains 14 residues. Using immunoSEQ multiplex PCR, the repertoire was profiled, and TCRdb retains in-frame clones only, with some absent. Counted here are around 980,000 clones, more than 75% occurring once; the ten biggest clones make up 0.6% to 0.7%. V usage is TRBV5-5 and J usage is TRBJ1-2; unclear D gene. Sequencing was done on a sample of memory CD4+ T cells from PBMCs. The subset was: CD45RA-negative fraction. This clonotype originated in a man aged 18 to 35 in good health. Some clones in this sample may be carry-over from other donors' samples. The CDR3 nucleotides read TGTGCCAGCAGCTTGCAGCCTCAAAACTATGGCTACACCTTC. This translates into CASSLQPQNYGYTF. The full variable domain, in which reference TRBV5-5 and TRBJ1-2 provide the parts outside the CDR3, is DAGVTQSPTHLIKTRGQQVTLRCSPISGHKSVSWYQQVLGQGPQFIFQYYEKEERGRGNFPDRFSARQFPNYSSELNVNALLLGDSALYLCASSLQPQNYGYTFGSGTRLTVV.